Following are 16 T cell receptor beta chains from one sample sequenced in a study of blood T cell repertoires in COVID-19 (dated by TCRdb to 2018 to 2020). Libraries were prepared through the immunoSEQ multiplex PCR assay. Drawn from immuneACCESS, this table holds only the in-frame rearrangements with V and J called that TCRdb kept. Clones are partly lost; checked studies trace under half to an unresolved V gene and leave the rest unexplained. A total of roughly 380,000 clones appear in this sample, about four fifths of them only once. The ten largest clones take up more than 0.85% of the sample. Sequencing was carried out using peripheral blood. The origin of the receptors is a human donor with acute or convalescent COVID-19. The donor label of this sample is uncertain.

This clone appeared a few times. The chain joins TRBV7-2 to TRBJ1-1; D uncertain. The V gene's germline CDR1 is SGHTA and CDR2 FQGNSA. V dropped 3 bases and J dropped 3 bases, with 11 bases sitting between them. The CDR3 runs to 14 residues. The CDR3 DNA follows: TGTGCCAGCAGCTTTGTATCGGGGTACACTGAAGCTTTCTTT. This sequence encodes CASSFVSGYTEAFF.

The V call is TRBV30, the J call TRBJ1-2; D is unresolved. Trimming shortened V by 0 bases and J by 5 bases, and 16 bases separated the two germline ends. Germline CDR1 is GTSNPN and CDR2 is SVGIG (reference sequence). This CDR3 spans 15 amino acids. CDR3 residues: CAWSVDSWVSYGYTF. The CDR3 DNA follows: TGTGCCTGGAGTGTGGACTCATGGGTCTCTTATGGCTACACCTTC.

The CDR3 is CASSLGSIGSGTEAFF. CDR3 in DNA: TGCGCCAGCAGCTTGGGTTCTATAGGGAGTGGAACTGAAGCTTTCTTT. V usage is TRBV5-1 and J usage is TRBJ1-1; D is unclear. Germline lookup yields CDR1 SGHRS and CDR2 YFSETQ. Trimming cost V 0 bases and J 5 bases, with 17 bases left between them. The CDR3 is 16 residues long.

V and J are TRBV5-4 and TRBJ2-2; TRBD2 matches at 7 bases. CDR3 size: 15 residues. The germline V gene encodes CDR1 SGHNT and CDR2 YYREEE (reference sequence). Unmatched junction bases numbered 7, after V lost 4 bases and J lost 4 bases. The CDR3 spells CASSPPGGGTGELFF. In DNA form, the CDR3 reads TGTGCCAGCAGCCCCCCGGGAGGAGGCACCGGGGAGCTGTTTTTT.

This chain joins TRBV4-1 and TRBJ2-7; TRBD1 aligns across 9 bases. The V gene end was trimmed by 2 bases and the J gene end by 7 bases; junction bases not matched to a gene: 12. From germline, CDR1 is MGHRA and CDR2 YSYEKL. The CDR3 has 16 amino acids. The CDR3 nucleotides are TGCGCCAGCAGCCAAACCCGGACAGGGGCGTTTAGGGAGCAGTACTTC. As protein: CASSQTRTGAFREQYF.

The chain couples TRBV6-2 or TRBV6-3 to TRBJ1-4, with TRBD1 identical over 12 bases. Germline V gene sequence: CDR1 MNHEY, CDR2 SVGEGT. V was clipped by 5 bases and J by 8 bases; unmatched bases: 6. CDR3 length: 15 amino acids. The CDR3 DNA reads as TGTGCCAGCAGTCCGGGGACAGGGGGCACGGAAAAACTGTTTTTT. It is translated as CASSPGTGGTEKLFF.

The chain couples TRBV5-1 to TRBJ1-1; D not resolved. Trimming left V 2 bases short and J 1 base short, with 6 bases between. Per germline, CDR1 SGHRS and CDR2 YFSETQ. CDR3 length: 13 residues. CDR3 DNA sequence: TGCGCCAGCAGCTTCGGGTCGAACACTGAAGCTTTCTTT. Protein product: CASSFGSNTEAFF.

The rearrangement joins TRBV10-3 to TRBJ1-6; 10 bases map to TRBD1. With V trimmed by 6 bases and J by 1 base, 9 bases remained unmatched. The germline CDR1 and CDR2 sequences are ENHRY and SYGVKD. This CDR3 comprises 18 residues. The CDR3 region has the DNA TGTGCCATCAGCTCCAGCGACAGGGGGCTTTCCTATAATTCACCCCTCCACTTT. Residues: CAISSSDRGLSYNSPLHF.

This clone was detected only a few times. The chain has TRBV6-5 and TRBJ1-1; a weak D match, TRBD1 (6 bases). The V end was cut by 6 bases, the J end by 2 bases, with 13 bases between. The CDR3 has 14 amino acids. Germline V gene sequence: CDR1 MNHEY, CDR2 SVGAGI. CDR3 residues: CASSPTGPNTEAFF. CDR3 nucleotide sequence: TGTGCCAGCAGCCCGACAGGCCCAAACACTGAAGCTTTCTTT.

The chain has TRBV5-1 and TRBJ2-2; perhaps TRBD2 as D (5 bases). V lost 3 bases, J lost 6 bases, and 12 bases lay in between. The V gene's germline CDR1 is SGHRS and CDR2 YFSETQ. The CDR3 covers 14 residues. CDR3 bases: TGCGCCAGCAGCTGGGGAGCGTCGTCCGGGGAGCTGTTTTTT. Protein sequence: CASSWGASSGELFF.

This clone was counted only a few times. In nucleotides, the CDR3 is TGTGCCAGCAGCCATCCCACCAGCTCTGGAAACACCATATATTTT. Amino acid sequence: CASSHPTSSGNTIYF. The V gene is TRBV3-1 (or the pseudogene TRBV3-2), the J gene TRBJ1-3; D is ambiguous. Deletions cut 3 bases from V and 0 bases from J, with 9 bases between. Germline CDR1 is LGHDT and CDR2 is YNNKEL (reference sequence). The CDR3 is 15 residues long.

This chain links TRBV5-1 with TRBJ2-7, with 13 bases lining up with TRBD2. The germline V gene has CDR1 SGHRS and CDR2 YFSETQ. The CDR3 is made up of 17 amino acids. Unmatched junction bases numbered 6, after V lost 1 base and J lost 2 bases. CDR3 bases: TGCGCCAGCAGCTTGAGGGGGACTAGCGGGACCCCCTACGAGCAGTACTTC. Protein sequence: CASSLRGTSGTPYEQYF. Full variable domain (rest looked up from reference TRBV5-1 and TRBJ2-7): KAGVTQTPRYLIKTRGQQVTLSCSPISGHRSVSWYQQTPGQGLQFLFEYFSETQRNKGNFPGRFSGRQFSNSRSEMNVSTLELGDSALYLCASSLRGTSGTPYEQYFGPGTRLTVT.

This clone is a singleton in its sample. The V and J genes are TRBV11-2 and TRBJ2-1; D perhaps matches TRBD1 (6 bases). The V end was cut by 1 base, the J end by 5 bases, with 9 bases between. The length of the CDR3 is 14 residues. The germline V gene has CDR1 SGHAT and CDR2 FQNNGV. The CDR3: CASSLGRGNNEQFF. CDR3 nucleotides: TGTGCCAGCAGCTTAGGCAGGGGCAACAATGAGCAGTTCTTC.

This clone came up a few times. V is TRBV3-1 (or the pseudogene TRBV3-2) and J is TRBJ1-1, with TRBD1 identical over 8 bases. From germline, CDR1 is LGHDT and CDR2 YNNKEL (reference sequence). The CDR3 has 13 residues. Trimming at V came to 3 bases and at J to 4 bases, leaving 1 base not matched to a gene. The CDR3 DNA reads TGTGCCAGCAGCCAGACAGGGGCCACTGAAGCTTTCTTT. It codes for CASSQTGATEAFF.

For the CDR3, the DNA is TGTGCCAGCTCATCCGACAGATTGAACACTGAAGCTTTCTTT. Translation gives CASSSDRLNTEAFF. This sequence joins TRBV18 and TRBJ1-1, with a possible D match to TRBD1 (5 bases). The V end was cut by 5 bases, the J end by 0 bases, with 10 bases between. Germline V gene lookup returns CDR1 KGHSH and CDR2 LQKENI. This CDR3 spans 14 amino acids.

This chain joins TRBV27 and TRBJ2-4, with a weak D call TRBD2 (6 bases). With 3 bases removed from V and 2 bases from J, the gap between germline ends came to 14 bases. The germline CDR1 and CDR2 sequences are MNHEY and SMNVEV (reference sequence). The CDR3 extends over 16 amino acids. For the CDR3, the DNA is TGTGCCAGCAGTTTTCGGGGCGGGGTGACCAAAAACATTCAGTACTTC. Translating it yields CASSFRGGVTKNIQYF.